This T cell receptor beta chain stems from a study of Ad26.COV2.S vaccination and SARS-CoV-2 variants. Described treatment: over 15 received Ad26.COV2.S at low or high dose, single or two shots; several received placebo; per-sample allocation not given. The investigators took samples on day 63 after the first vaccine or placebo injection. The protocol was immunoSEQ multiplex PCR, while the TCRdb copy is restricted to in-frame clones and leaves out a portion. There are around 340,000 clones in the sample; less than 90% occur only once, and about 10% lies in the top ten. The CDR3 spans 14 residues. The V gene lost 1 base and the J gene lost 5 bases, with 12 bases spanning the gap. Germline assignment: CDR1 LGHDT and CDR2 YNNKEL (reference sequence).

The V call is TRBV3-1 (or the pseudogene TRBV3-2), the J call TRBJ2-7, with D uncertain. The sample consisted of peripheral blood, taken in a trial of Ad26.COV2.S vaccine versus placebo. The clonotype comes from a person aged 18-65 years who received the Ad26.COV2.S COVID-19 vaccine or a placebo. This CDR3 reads CASSQGPASNEQYF. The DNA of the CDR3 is TGTGCCAGCAGCCAAGGACCCGCTTCCAACGAGCAGTACTTC.